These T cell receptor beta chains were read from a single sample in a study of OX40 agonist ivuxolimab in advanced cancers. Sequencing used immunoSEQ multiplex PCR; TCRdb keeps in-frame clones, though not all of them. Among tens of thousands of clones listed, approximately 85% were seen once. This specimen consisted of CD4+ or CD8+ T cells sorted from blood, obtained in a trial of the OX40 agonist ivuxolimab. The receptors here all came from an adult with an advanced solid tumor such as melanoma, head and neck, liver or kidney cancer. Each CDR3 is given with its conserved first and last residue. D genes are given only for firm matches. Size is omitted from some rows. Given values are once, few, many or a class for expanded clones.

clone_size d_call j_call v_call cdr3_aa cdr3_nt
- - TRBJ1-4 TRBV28 CASSIRTVGDEKLFF TGTGCCAGCAGTATCCGGACAGTAGGGGATGAAAAACTGTTTTTT
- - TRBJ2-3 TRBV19 CASSIQLSTDTQYF TGTGCCAGTAGTATACAGCTGAGCACAGATACGCAGTATTTT
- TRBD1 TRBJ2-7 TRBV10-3 CAISESGTGRYEQYF TGTGCCATCAGTGAGTCAGGGACAGGGAGGTACGAGCAGTACTTC
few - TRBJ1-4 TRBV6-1 CASSEAQTGVNEKLFF TGTGCCAGCAGTGAAGCCCAGACAGGTGTTAATGAAAAACTGTTTTTT
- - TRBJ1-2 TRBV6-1 CATPREGLGYTF TGTGCCACCCCAAGGGAGGGGTTAGGCTACACCTTC
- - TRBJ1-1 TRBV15 CATSREVGEMNTEAFF TGTGCCACCAGCAGAGAAGTAGGGGAAATGAACACTGAAGCTTTCTTT
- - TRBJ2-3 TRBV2 CASRSRGSNQPQYF TGTGCCAGCAGGTCCCGGGGGAGCAATCAGCCCCAGTATTTT
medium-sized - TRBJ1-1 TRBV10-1 CASNRGWVMNTEAFF TGCGCCAGCAATAGGGGGTGGGTCATGAACACTGAAGCTTTCTTT
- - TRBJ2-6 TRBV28 CASSRHHIYSGANVLTF TGTGCCAGCAGCCGCCACCATATCTACTCTGGGGCCAACGTCCTGACTTTC
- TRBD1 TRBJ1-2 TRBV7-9 CASSSSGDRGGYTF TGTGCCAGCAGCTCAAGTGGGGACAGGGGAGGCTACACCTTC
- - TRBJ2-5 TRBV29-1 CSVAQPGQYF TGCAGCGTGGCCCAGCCGGGACAGTACTTC
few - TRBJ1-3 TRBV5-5 CASSLEADGNTIYF TGTGCCAGCAGCTTGGAGGCGGATGGAAACACCATATATTTT
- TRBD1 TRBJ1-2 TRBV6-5 CASSTKGQGNYGYTF TGTGCCAGCAGTACCAAGGGACAGGGGAACTATGGCTACACCTTC
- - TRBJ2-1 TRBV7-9 CASSKDLNPNEQFF TGTGCCAGCAGCAAAGACTTAAACCCGAATGAGCAGTTCTTC
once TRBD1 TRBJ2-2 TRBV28 CASSRGQDTGELFF TGTGCCAGCAGCAGAGGACAGGACACCGGGGAGCTGTTTTTT
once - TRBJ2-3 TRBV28 CASTLMRGDTQYF TGTGCCAGCACCCTAATGAGGGGGGATACGCAGTATTTT
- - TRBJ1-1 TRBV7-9 CASSLSQLRLSWTEAFF TGTGCCAGCAGCTTATCACAACTAAGGTTAAGTTGGACTGAAGCTTTCTTT
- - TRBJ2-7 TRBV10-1 CASSEAGGNEQYF TGCGCCAGCAGTGAGGCAGGGGGGAACGAGCAGTACTTC
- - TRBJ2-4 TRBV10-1 CASSYWIQYF TGCGCCAGCAGCTATTGGATTCAGTACTTC
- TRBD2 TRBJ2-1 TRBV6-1 CASIIAGANNEQFF TGTGCCAGCATTATAGCGGGGGCCAACAATGAGCAGTTCTTC
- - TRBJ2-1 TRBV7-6 CASSLSEAINEQFF TGTGCCAGCAGCTTGTCGGAGGCCATCAATGAGCAGTTCTTC
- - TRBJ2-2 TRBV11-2 CASTPRRLNTGELFF TGTGCCAGCACTCCTCGCCGTCTGAACACCGGGGAGCTGTTTTTT
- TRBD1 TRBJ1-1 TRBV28 CASSRQGRTEAFF TGTGCCAGCAGCAGACAGGGGAGGACTGAAGCTTTCTTT
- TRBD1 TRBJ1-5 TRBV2 CASRAGTGKLSNQPQHF TGTGCCAGCAGGGCCGGGACAGGCAAACTTAGCAATCAGCCCCAGCATTTT
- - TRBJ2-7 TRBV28 CASRNQNSYEQYF TGTGCCAGCAGGAACCAGAACTCCTACGAGCAGTACTTC
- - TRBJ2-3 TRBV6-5 CASSYSAISYTQYF TGTGCCAGCAGTTATTCGGCTATCTCCTATACGCAGTATTTT
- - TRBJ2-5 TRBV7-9 CASSKTEGTQYF TGTGCCAGCAGCAAGACCGAAGGAACCCAGTACTTC
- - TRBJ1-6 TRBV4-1 CASSQGGFNSPLHF TGCGCCAGCAGCCAAGGGGGTTTCAATTCACCCCTCCACTTT
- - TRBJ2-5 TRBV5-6 CASSWVGGRETQYF TGTGCCAGCAGCTGGGTTGGGGGAAGAGAGACCCAGTACTTC
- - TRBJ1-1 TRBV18 CASTEGQATEAFF TGTGCCAGCACCGAGGGACAAGCCACTGAAGCTTTCTTT
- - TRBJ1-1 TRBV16 CASSQSGRSVNTEAFF TGTGCCAGCAGCCAATCCGGACGGTCGGTGAACACTGAAGCTTTCTTT
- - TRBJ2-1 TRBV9 CASSVGGGHSYNEQFF TGTGCCAGCAGCGTAGGGGGGGGACACTCCTACAATGAGCAGTTCTTC
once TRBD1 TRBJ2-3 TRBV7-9 CASSFAQGFADTQYF TGTGCCAGCAGCTTTGCACAGGGGTTCGCAGATACGCAGTATTTT
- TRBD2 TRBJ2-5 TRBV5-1 CASSLDPGAGGAQYF TGCGCCAGCAGCTTGGACCCGGGGGCCGGGGGGGCCCAGTACTTC
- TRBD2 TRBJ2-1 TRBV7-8 CASSSTSGPYNEQFF TGTGCCAGCAGCTCGACTAGCGGGCCTTACAATGAGCAGTTCTTC
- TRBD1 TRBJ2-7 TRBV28 CASSLNRGAYEQYF TGTGCCAGCAGTTTAAACAGGGGCGCCTACGAGCAGTACTTC